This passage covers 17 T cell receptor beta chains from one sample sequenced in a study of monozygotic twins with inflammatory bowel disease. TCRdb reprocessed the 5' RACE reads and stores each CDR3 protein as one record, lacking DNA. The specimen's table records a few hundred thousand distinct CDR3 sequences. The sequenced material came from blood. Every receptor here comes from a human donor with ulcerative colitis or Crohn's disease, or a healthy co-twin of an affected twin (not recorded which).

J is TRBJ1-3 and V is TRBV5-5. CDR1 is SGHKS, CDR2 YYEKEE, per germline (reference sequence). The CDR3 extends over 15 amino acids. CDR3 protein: CASSLAGLHRNTIYF.

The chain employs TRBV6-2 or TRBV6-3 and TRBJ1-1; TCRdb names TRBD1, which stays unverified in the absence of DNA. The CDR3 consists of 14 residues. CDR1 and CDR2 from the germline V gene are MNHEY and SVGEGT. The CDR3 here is CASRLQGANTEAFF.

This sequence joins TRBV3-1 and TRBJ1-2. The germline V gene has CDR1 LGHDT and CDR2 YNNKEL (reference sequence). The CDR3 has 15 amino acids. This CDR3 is CASSQGYISNYGYTF.

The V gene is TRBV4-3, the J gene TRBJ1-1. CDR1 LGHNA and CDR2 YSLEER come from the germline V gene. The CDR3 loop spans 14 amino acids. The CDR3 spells CASSYSTRNTEAFF.

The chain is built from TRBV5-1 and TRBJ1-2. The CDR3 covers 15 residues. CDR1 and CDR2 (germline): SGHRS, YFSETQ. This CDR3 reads CASSLAVKTNYGYTF.

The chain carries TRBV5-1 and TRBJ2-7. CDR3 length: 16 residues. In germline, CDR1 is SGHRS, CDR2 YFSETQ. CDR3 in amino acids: CASSLDYSRISYEQYF. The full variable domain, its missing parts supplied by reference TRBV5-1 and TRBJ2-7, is KAGVTQTPRYLIKTRGQQVTLSCSPISGHRSVSWYQQTPGQGLQFLFEYFSETQRNKGNFPGRFSGRQFSNSRSEMNVSTLELGDSALYLCASSLDYSRISYEQYFGPGTRLTVT.

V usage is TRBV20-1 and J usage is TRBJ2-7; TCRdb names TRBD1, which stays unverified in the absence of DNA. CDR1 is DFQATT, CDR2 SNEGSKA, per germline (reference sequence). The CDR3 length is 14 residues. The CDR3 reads CSASGTPHFYEQYF.

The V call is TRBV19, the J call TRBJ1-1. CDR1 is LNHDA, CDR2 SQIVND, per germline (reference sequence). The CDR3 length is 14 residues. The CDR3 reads CASQKNAGLGEAFF.

The CDR3 reads CASSSGTGNNEQYF. The rearrangement links TRBV7-8 to TRBJ2-7; absent DNA, TCRdb's TRBD1 call cannot be checked. CDR3 length: 14 residues. CDR1 is SGHVS, CDR2 FQNEAQ, per germline. The full variable domain, its missing parts supplied by reference TRBV7-8 and TRBJ2-7, is GAGVSQSPRYKVAKRGQDVALRCDPISGHVSLFWYQQALGQGPEFLTYFQNEAQLDKSGLPSDRFFAERPEGSVSTLKIQRTQQEDSAVYLCASSSGTGNNEQYFGPGTRLTVT.

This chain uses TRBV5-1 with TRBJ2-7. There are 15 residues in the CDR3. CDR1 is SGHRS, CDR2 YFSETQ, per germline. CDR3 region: CASSLEGIGSYEQYF.

CDR3 loop: CASSLDRDGNTIYF. The chain employs TRBV6-6 and TRBJ1-3; TCRdb gives TRBD1 as the D gene, but with no DNA this cannot be confirmed. Germline V lookup: CDR1 MNHNY, CDR2 SVGAGI (reference sequence). The CDR3 covers 14 residues.

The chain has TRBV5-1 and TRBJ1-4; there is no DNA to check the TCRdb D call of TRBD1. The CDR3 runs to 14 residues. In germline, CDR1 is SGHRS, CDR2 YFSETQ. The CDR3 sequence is CASRDRVTNEKLFF.

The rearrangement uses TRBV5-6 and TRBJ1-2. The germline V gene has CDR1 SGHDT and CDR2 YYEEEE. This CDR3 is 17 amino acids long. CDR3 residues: CASSSTASPTGEYGYTF.

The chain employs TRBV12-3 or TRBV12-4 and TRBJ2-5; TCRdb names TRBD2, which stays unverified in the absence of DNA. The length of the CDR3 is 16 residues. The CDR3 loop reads CASSLSVAGYQETQYF.

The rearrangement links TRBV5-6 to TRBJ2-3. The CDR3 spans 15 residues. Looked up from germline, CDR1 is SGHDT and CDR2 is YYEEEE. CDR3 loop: CASSLLQRSTDTQYF.

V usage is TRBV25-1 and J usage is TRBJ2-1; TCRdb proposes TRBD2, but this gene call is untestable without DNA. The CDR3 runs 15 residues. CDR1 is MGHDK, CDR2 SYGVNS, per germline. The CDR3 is CASSDRSSGYNEQFF.

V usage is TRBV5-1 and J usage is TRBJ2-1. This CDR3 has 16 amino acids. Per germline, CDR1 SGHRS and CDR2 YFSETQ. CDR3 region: CASSLEKGTLYNEQFF.